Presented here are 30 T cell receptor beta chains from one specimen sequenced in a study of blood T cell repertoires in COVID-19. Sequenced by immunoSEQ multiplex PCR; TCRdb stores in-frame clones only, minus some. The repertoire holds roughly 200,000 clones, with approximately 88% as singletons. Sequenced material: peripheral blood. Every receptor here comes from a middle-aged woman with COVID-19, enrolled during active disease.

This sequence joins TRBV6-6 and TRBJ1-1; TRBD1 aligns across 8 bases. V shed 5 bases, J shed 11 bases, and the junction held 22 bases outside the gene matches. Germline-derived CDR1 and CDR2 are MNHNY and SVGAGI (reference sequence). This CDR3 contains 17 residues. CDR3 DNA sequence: TGTGCCAGCAGTCCGAAGGGACAGGTCTCTTCTGTTCCTGGGGCTTTCTTT. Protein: CASSPKGQVSSVPGAFF.

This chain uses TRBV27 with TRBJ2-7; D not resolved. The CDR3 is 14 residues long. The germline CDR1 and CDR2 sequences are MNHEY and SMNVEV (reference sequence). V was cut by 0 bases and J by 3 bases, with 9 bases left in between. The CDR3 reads CASSLSRTVYEQYF. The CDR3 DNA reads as TGTGCCAGCAGTTTATCGCGCACCGTCTACGAGCAGTACTTC.

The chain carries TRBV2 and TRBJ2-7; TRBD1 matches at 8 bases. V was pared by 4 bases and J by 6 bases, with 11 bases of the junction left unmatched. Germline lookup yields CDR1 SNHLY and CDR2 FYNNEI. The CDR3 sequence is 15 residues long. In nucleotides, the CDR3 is TGTGCCAGCAGTGGTGGACAGGGATCGTTCAGCGAGCAGTACTTC. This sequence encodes CASSGGQGSFSEQYF.

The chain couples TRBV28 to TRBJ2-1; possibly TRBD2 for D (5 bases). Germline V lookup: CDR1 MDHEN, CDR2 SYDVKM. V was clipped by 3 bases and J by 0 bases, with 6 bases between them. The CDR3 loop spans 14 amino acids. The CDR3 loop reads CASSLSGSYNEQFF. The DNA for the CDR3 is TGTGCCAGCAGTTTGAGCGGCTCCTACAATGAGCAGTTCTTC.

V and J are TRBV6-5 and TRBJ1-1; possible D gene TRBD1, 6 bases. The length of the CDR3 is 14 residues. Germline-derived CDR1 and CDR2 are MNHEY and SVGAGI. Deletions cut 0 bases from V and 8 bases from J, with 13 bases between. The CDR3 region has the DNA TGTGCCAGCAGTTACTCAGCGGGGGGGGGCGAAGCTTTCTTT. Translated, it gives CASSYSAGGGEAFF.

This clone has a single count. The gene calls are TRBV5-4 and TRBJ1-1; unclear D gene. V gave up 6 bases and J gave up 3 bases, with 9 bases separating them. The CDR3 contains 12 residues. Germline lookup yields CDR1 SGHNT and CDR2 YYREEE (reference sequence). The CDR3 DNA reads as TGTGCCAGCACGCGGGAGGACACTGAAGCTTTCTTT. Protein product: CASTREDTEAFF.

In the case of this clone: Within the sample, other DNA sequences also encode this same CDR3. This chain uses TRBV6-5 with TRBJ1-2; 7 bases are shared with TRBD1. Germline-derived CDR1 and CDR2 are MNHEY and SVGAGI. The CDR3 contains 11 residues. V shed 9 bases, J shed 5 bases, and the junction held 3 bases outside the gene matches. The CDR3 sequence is CARGGVYGYTF. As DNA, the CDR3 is TGTGCCAGAGGGGGCGTTTATGGCTACACCTTC.

The CDR3: CASTLEGAAYQPQHF. The CDR3 region has the DNA TGTGCCAGCACTTTGGAAGGGGCGGCCTATCAGCCCCAGCATTTT. The rearrangement links TRBV6-5 to TRBJ1-5; possible D gene TRBD1, 5 bases. Germline V gene lookup returns CDR1 MNHEY and CDR2 SVGAGI. The CDR3 is 15 residues long. V was pared by 7 bases and J by 5 bases, with 18 bases between.

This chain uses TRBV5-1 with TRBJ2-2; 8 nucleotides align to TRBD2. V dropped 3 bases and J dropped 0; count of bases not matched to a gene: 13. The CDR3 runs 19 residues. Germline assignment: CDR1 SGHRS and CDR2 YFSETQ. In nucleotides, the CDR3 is TGCGCCAGCAGCTCGCGACTGAGCGGGAGTGTGACGAACACCGGGGAGCTGTTTTTT. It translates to CASSSRLSGSVTNTGELFF.

CDR3 sequence: CASSETGLAGAHEQYF. CDR3 coding DNA: TGTGCCAGCAGCGAAACGGGACTAGCGGGGGCTCACGAGCAGTACTTC. The V call is TRBV6-4, the J call TRBJ2-7, with 14 bases that match TRBD2. The germline gives CDR1 MRHNA, CDR2 SNTAGT. V dropped 6 bases and J dropped 5; count of bases not matched to a gene: 9. CDR3 length: 16 residues.

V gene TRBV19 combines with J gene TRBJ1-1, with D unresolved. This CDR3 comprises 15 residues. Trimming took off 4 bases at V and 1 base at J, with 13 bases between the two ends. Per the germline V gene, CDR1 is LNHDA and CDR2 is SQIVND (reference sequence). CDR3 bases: TGTGCCAGTAGTAAGCGGTTCCCCGCGAACACTGAAGCTTTCTTT. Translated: CASSKRFPANTEAFF. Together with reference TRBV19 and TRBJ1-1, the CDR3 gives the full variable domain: DGGITQSPKYLFRKEGQNVTLSCEQNLNHDAMYWYRQDPGQGLRLIYYSQIVNDFQKGDIAEGYSVSREKKESFPLTVTSAQKNPTAFYLCASSKRFPANTEAFFGQGTRLTVV.

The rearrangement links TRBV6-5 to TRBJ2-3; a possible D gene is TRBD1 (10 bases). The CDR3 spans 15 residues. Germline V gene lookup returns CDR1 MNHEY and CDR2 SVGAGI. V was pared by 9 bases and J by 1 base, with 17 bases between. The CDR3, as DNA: TGTGCCAGTGCGGGAGGGACAGGGGGCACAGATACGCAGTATTTT. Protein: CASAGGTGGTDTQYF.

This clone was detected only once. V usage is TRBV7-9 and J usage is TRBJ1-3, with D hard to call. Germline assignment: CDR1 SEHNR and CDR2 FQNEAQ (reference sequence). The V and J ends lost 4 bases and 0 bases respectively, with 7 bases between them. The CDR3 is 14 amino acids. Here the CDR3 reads CASSSPLSGNTIYF. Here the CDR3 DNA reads TGTGCCAGCAGCTCCCCCCTCTCTGGAAACACCATATATTTT.

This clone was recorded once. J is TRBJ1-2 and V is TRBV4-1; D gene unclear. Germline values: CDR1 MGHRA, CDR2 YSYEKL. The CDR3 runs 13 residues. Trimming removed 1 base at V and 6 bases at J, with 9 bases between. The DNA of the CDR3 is TGCGCCAGCAGCCAAGGGGCTGTTAATGGCTACACCTTC. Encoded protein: CASSQGAVNGYTF.

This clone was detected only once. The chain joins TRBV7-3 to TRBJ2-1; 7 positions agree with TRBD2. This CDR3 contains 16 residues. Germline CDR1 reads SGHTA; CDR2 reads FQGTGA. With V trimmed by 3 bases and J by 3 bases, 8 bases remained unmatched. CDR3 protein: CASSFPGTTVYNEQFF. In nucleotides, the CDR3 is TGTGCCAGCAGCTTCCCCGGGACTACAGTCTACAATGAGCAGTTCTTC. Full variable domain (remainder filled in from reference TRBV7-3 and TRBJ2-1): GAGVSQTPSNKVTEKGKYVELRCDPISGHTALYWYRQSLGQGPEFLIYFQGTGAADDSGLPNDRFFAVRPEGSVSTLKIQRTERGDSAVYLCASSFPGTTVYNEQFFGPGTRLTVL.

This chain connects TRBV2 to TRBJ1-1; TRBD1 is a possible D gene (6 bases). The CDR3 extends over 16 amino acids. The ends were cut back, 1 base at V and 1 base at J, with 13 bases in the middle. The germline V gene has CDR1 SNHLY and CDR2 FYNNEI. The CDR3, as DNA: TGTGCCAGCAGTGAAGGTGGGGGCTTGGAGAACACTGAAGCTTTCTTT. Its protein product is CASSEGGGLENTEAFF.

The CDR3 nucleotides read TGTGCCAGCAGCGCCGGCGAGACAGGGAGACAGCCCCAGCATTTT. The encoded protein is CASSAGETGRQPQHF. This sequence joins TRBV5-5 and TRBJ1-5, with 7 bases that match TRBD1. Germline CDR1 reads SGHKS; CDR2 reads YYEKEE (reference sequence). V lost 4 bases and J lost 7; bases outside the gene matches: 11. The CDR3 has 15 residues.

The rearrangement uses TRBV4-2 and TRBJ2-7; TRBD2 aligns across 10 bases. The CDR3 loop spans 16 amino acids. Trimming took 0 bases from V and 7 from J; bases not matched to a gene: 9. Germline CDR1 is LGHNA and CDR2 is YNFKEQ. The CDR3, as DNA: TGTGCCAGCAGCCAAGATCACAGCGGGGGGGCCTGGGAGCAGTACTTC. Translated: CASSQDHSGGAWEQYF.

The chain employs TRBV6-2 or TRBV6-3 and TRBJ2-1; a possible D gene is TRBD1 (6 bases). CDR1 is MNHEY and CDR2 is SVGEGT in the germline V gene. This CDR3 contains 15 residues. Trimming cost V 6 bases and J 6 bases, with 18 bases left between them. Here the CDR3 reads CASSKRPGEVNEQFF. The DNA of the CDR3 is TGTGCCAGCAGCAAGAGGCCAGGGGAAGTCAATGAGCAGTTCTTC.

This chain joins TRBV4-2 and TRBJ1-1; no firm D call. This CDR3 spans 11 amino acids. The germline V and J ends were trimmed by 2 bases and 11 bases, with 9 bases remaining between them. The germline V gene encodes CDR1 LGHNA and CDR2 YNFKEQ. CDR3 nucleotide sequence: TGTGCCAGCAGCCAACCCGGAGGGGCTTTCTTT. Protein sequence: CASSQPGGAFF.

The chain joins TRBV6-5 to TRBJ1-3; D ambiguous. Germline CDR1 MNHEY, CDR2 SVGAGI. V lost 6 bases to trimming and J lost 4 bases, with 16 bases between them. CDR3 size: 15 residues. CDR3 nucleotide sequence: TGTGCCAGCAGATTAGATCCGTCGAGGGGAAACACCATATATTTT. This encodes CASRLDPSRGNTIYF.

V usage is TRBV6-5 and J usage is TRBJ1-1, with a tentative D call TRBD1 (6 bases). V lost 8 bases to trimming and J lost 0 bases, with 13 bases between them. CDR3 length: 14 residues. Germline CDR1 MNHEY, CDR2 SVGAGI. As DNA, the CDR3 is TGTGCCAGCTCCCCCGGGACACTGAACACTGAAGCTTTCTTT. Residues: CASSPGTLNTEAFF.

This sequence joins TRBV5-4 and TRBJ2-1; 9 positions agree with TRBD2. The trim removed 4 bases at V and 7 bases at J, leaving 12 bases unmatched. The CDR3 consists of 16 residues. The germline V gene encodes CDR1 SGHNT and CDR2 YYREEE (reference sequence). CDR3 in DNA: TGTGCCAGCAGCGATGGAGCGGGAGGTTTGAGAAATGAGCAGTTCTTC. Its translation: CASSDGAGGLRNEQFF.

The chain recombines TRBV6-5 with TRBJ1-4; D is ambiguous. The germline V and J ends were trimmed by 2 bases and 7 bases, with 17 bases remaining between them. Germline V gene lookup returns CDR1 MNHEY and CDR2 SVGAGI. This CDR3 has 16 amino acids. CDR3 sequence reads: CASSYGHQRSVEKLFF. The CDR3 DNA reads TGTGCCAGCAGTTACGGTCATCAGAGGAGCGTTGAAAAACTGTTTTTT.

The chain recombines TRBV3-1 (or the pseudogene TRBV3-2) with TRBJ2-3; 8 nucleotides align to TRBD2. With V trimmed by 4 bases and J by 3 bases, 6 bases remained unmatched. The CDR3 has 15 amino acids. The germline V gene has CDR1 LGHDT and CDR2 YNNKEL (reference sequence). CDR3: CASSPASGYTDTQYF. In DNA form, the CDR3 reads TGTGCCAGCAGCCCTGCTAGCGGGTATACAGATACGCAGTATTTT.

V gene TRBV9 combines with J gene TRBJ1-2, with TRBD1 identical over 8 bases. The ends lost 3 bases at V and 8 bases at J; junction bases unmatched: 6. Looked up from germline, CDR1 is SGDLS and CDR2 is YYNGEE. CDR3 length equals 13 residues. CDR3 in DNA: TGTGCCAGCAGCGGGACAGGGAAGGTGGGCTACACCTTC. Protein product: CASSGTGKVGYTF.

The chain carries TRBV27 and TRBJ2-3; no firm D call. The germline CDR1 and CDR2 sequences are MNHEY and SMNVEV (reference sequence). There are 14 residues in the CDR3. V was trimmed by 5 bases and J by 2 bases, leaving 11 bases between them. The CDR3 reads CASSPSRLTDTQYF. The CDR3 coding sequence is TGTGCCAGCAGTCCCTCAAGACTCACAGATACGCAGTATTTT.

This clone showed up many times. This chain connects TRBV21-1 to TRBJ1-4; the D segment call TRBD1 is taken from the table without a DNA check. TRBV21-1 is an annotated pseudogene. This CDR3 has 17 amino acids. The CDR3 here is CASSTLGTASTNEKLFF. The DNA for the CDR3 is TGTGCCAGCAGCACCCTGGGGACAGCCTCAACTAATGAAAAACTGTTTTTT.

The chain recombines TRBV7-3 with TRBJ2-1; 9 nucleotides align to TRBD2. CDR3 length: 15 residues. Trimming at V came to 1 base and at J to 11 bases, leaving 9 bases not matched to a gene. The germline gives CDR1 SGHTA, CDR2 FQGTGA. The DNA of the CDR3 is TGTGCCAGCAGCTTAATTCAAGTAGCGGGAGTGAAGCAGTTCTTC. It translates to CASSLIQVAGVKQFF.

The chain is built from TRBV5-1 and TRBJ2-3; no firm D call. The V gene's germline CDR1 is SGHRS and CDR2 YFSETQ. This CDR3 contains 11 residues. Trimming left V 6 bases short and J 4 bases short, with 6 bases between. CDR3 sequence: CASTTADTQYF. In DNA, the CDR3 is TGCGCCAGCACTACCGCAGATACGCAGTATTTT.